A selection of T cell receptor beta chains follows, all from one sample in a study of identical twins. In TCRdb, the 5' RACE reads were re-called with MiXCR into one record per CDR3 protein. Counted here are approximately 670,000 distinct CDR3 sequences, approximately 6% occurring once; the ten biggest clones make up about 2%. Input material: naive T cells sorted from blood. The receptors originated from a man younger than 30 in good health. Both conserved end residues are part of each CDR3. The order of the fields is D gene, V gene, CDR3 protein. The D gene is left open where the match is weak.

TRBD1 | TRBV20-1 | CSARAPGQGPTDTQYF
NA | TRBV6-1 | CASSAQNVGLGTGELFF
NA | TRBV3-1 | CASSQFSGRFAGEQYF
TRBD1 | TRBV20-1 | CSANPGQGSYNEQFF
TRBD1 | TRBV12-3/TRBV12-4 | CASSPRGTGLNEQFF
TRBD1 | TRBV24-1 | CATSDFLTGSSTDTQYF
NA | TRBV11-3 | CASSPRVSSYNEQFF
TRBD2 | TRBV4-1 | CASSQVGTSFDTQYF
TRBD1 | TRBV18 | CASSPIRGQGQETQYF
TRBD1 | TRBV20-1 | CSASEQGSGNTIYF
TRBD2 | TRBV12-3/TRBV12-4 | CASSALGGGTDTQYF
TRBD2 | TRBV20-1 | CSANPTSGSSYNEQFF
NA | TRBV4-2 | CASSPRQLVGYTF
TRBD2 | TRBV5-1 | CASSQQTSGDYNEQFF
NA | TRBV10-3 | CASKGLNTGELFF
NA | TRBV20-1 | CSAREGFTDTQYF
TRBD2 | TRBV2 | CASSGPSGNYNEQFF
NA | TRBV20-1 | CSASPSSGLHYGYTF
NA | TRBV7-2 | CASSLGGLSHQPQHF
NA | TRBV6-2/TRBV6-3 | CASSSGAFHEQYF
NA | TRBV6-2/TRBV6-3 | CASISRDWDYNEQFF
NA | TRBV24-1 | CATSDQPGTALGLNTGELFF
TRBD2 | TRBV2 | CASSWEGSGDTQYF
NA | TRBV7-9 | CASSLTGLVTGYNEQFF
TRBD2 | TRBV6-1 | CASSPWAGGKDEQFF
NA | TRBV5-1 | CASSRDEGRGTEAFF
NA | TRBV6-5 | CASSWGGTSVVTLHF
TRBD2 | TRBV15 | CATSRAPATSGSIVNEQFF
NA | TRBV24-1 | CATSDIGAGWNTGELFF
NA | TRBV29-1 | CSVSQYTGELFF
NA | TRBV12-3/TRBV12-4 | CASSLGVGAGYNEQFF
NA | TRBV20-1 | CSATTNPEAFF
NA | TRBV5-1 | CASSLDGPLGVVNEQFF
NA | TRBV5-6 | CASSLSPRAVNQPQHF
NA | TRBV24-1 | CATSVRANQPQHF
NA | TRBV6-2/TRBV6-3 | CASSWGGTTEAFF
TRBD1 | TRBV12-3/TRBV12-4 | CASSRGDRARSPLHF
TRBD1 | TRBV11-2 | CASSLGQGSPLSSYNEQFF
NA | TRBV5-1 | CASSNGQNFNYGYTF
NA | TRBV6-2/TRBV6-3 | CASSYSRAPSGGELFF
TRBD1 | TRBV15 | CATSREPGTANEKLFF
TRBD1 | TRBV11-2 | CASSSRRTGLNTEAFF
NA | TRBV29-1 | CSVEDGTATNEKLFF
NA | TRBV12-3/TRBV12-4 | CASSLGHEKLFF
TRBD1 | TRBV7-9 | CASSPSTGDEKLFF
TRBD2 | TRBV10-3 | CAIGFPSGLAWKGEQYF